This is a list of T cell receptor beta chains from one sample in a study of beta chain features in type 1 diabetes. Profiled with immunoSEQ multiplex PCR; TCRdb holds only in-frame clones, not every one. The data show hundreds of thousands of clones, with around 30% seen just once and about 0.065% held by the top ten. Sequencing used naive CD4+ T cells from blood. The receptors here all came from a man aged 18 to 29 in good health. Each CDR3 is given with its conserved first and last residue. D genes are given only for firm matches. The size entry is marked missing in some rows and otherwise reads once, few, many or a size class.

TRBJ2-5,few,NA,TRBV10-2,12,CASGGLAETQYF,TGCGCCAGCGGGGGGCTAGCAGAGACCCAGTACTTC
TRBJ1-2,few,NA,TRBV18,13,CASSPTMTDGYTF,TGTGCCAGCTCACCAACGATGACGGATGGCTACACCTTC
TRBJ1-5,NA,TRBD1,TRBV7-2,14,CASSETGRRQPQHF,TGTGCCAGCAGCGAGACAGGGCGGCGTCAGCCCCAGCATTTT
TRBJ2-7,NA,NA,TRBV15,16,CATSSSRGITSYEQYF,TGTGCCACCAGTTCCTCCAGGGGTATCACCTCCTACGAGCAGTACTTC
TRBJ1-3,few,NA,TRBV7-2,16,CASSSGTSYSGNTIYF,TGTGCCAGCAGCTCAGGGACATCCTACTCTGGAAACACCATATATTTT
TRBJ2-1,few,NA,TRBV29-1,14,CSVVIRTAHNEQFF,TGCAGCGTTGTAATAAGGACTGCGCACAATGAGCAGTTCTTC
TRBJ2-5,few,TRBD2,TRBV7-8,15,CASSFSGRVGETQYF,TGTGCCAGCAGCTTTAGCGGGAGAGTGGGAGAGACCCAGTACTTC
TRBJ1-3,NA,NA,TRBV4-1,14,CASSQEENGNTIYF,TGCGCCAGCAGCCAAGAGGAGAACGGAAACACCATATATTTT
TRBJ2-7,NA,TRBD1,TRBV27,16,CASSPPWGTASYEQYF,TGTGCCAGCAGCCCACCATGGGGGACAGCTTCCTACGAGCAGTACTTC
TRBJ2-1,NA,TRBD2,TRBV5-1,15,CASSLTGTSFNEQFF,TGCGCCAGCAGCTTAACCGGGACTAGCTTCAATGAGCAGTTCTTC
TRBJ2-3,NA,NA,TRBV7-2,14,CASSLVAGQGPQYF,TGTGCCAGCAGCTTAGTCGCAGGGCAGGGACCGCAGTATTTT
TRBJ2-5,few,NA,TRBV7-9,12,CASTRSDETQYF,TGTGCCAGCACCAGGTCGGACGAGACCCAGTACTTC
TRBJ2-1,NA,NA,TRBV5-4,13,CASSLAGLYEQFF,TGTGCCAGCAGCTTGGCCGGGTTGTATGAGCAGTTCTTC
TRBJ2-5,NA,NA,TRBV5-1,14,CASSSVGTQETQYF,TGCGCCAGCAGCTCAGTGGGAACCCAAGAGACCCAGTACTTC
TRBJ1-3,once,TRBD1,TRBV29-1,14,CSARQGAGGNTIYF,TGCAGCGCCAGACAGGGGGCGGGAGGAAACACCATATATTTT
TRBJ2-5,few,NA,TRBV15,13,CATSRGRLETQYF,TGTGCCACCAGCAGAGGACGCCTAGAGACCCAGTACTTC
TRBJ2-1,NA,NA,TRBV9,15,CASRPAGGQYNEQFF,TGTGCCAGCAGACCCGCCGGGGGGCAGTACAATGAGCAGTTCTTC
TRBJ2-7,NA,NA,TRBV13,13,CASSFRQAYEQYF,TGTGCCAGCAGCTTCAGGCAGGCCTACGAGCAGTACTTC
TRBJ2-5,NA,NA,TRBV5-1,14,CASSSGTPMETQYF,TGCGCCAGCAGCTCGGGAACACCCATGGAGACCCAGTACTTC
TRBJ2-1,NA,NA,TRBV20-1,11,CSASRYNEQFF,TGCAGTGCTAGCAGGTACAATGAGCAGTTCTTC
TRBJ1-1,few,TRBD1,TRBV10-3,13,CAIKGQGRDEAFF,TGTGCCATCAAGGGACAGGGACGGGATGAAGCTTTCTTT
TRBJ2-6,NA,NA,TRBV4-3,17,CASSQGGRGSGANVLTF,TGCGCCAGCAGCCAGGGCGGCAGGGGCTCTGGGGCCAACGTCCTGACTTTC
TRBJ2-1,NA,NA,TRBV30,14,CAWSVWGTDNEQFF,TGTGCCTGGAGCGTTTGGGGTACGGACAATGAGCAGTTCTTC
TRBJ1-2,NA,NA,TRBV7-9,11,CASSSFGGYTF,TGTGCCAGCAGCTCCTTCGGTGGCTACACCTTC
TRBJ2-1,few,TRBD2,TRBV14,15,CASSQDGLAGRGQFF,TGTGCCAGCAGCCAAGATGGGCTAGCGGGAAGGGGCCAGTTCTTC
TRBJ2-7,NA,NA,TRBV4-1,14,CASSQPTQRYEQYF,TGCGCCAGCAGCCAACCTACCCAGAGGTACGAGCAGTACTTC
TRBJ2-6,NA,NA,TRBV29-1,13,CSVLGSGANVLTF,TGCAGCGTTCTAGGGTCTGGGGCCAACGTCCTGACTTTC
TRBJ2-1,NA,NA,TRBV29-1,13,CSVEDLSAREQFF,TGCAGCGTTGAAGATCTCTCCGCCCGGGAGCAGTTCTTC
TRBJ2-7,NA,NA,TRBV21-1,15,CASSKALGHHYEQYF,TGTGCCAGCAGCAAAGCGCTTGGACACCACTACGAGCAGTACTTC
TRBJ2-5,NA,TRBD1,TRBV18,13,CASSTDRAETQYF,TGTGCCAGCTCTACGGACAGGGCTGAGACCCAGTACTTC
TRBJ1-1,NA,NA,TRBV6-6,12,CASNSRDTEAFF,TGTGCCAGCAACAGCCGGGACACTGAAGCTTTCTTT
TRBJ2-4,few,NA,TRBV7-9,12,CASSPTHGIQYF,TGTGCCAGCAGCCCCACGCACGGCATTCAGTACTTC
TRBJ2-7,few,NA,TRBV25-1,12,CASSETTGLQYF,TGTGCCAGCAGTGAGACCACAGGCTTGCAGTACTTC
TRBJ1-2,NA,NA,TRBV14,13,CASSQDLGYGYTF,TGTGCCAGCAGCCAAGATCTGGGTTATGGCTACACCTTC
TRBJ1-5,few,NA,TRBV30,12,CAWGGNNQPQHF,TGTGCCTGGGGAGGCAACAATCAGCCCCAGCATTTT
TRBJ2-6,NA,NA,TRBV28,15,CASSRGGSGANVLTF,TGTGCCAGCAGCCGCGGAGGCTCTGGGGCCAACGTCCTGACTTTC
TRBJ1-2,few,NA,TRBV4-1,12,CASSHSRQGYTF,TGCGCCAGCAGCCATTCCCGGCAGGGCTACACCTTC
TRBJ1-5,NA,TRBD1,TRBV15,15,CATSRGGQGNQPQHF,TGTGCCACCAGCAGAGGGGGACAGGGCAATCAGCCCCAGCATTTT
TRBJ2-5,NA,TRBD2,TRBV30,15,CAWSVLAGASETQYF,TGTGCCTGGAGTGTACTAGCGGGAGCCTCGGAGACCCAGTACTTC
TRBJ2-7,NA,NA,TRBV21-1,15,CASSKGGTSSYEQYF,TGTGCCAGCAGCAAAGGCGGCACGAGCTCCTACGAGCAGTACTTC
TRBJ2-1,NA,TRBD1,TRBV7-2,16,CASSLRQPFRGTEQFF,TGTGCCAGCAGCCTTCGACAGCCCTTCAGGGGGACTGAGCAGTTCTTC
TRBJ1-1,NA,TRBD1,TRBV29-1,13,CSARTGLDTEAFF,TGCAGCGCCAGGACAGGGTTGGACACTGAAGCTTTCTTT
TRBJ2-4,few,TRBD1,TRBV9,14,CASSRDRTKNIQYF,TGTGCCAGCAGCCGGGACAGGACCAAAAACATTCAGTACTTC
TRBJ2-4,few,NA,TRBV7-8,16,CASSPSLAGAKNIQYF,TGTGCCAGCAGCCCATCCCTAGCCGGAGCCAAAAACATTCAGTACTTC
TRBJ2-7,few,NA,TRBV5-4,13,CASSQDPAYEQYF,TGTGCCAGCAGTCAGGACCCAGCCTACGAGCAGTACTTC
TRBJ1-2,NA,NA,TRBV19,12,CASSIAGVGYTF,TGTGCCAGTAGTATAGCCGGGGTCGGCTACACCTTC
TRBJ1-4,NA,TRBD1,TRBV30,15,CACRPGQGTREKLFF,TGTGCCTGCCGCCCGGGACAGGGAACAAGGGAAAAACTGTTTTTT
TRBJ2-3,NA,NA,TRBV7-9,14,CASRPPRIPDTQYF,TGTGCCAGCAGGCCACCCCGGATCCCAGATACGCAGTATTTT
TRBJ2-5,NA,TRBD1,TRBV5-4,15,CASSPPGQAGETQYF,TGTGCCAGCAGCCCTCCGGGACAGGCGGGAGAGACCCAGTACTTC
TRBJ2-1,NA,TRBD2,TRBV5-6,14,CASRTSGSQNEQFF,TGTGCCAGCAGAACTAGCGGGAGCCAGAATGAGCAGTTCTTC
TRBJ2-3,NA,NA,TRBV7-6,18,CASSEVGGTAASTDTQYF,TGTGCCAGCAGCGAAGTAGGCGGGACGGCCGCTAGCACAGATACGCAGTATTTT